These 2 T cell receptor beta chains originate from one sample sequenced in a study of cytomegalovirus exposure and HLA in healthy donors. The table came from immunoSEQ multiplex PCR; TCRdb's copy has only in-frame clones and leaves some out. The repertoire holds 150,000 to 200,000 clones, with about 82% as singletons. Specimen: PBMCs. The origin of the receptors is a woman between 18 and 29 years old in good health and CMV-seronegative.

The CDR3 spells CAESKGPGLNEKLFF. The CDR3 coding sequence is TGTGCCGAGAGTAAAGGCCCAGGCCTTAATGAAAAACTGTTTTTT. This sequence joins TRBV5-4 and TRBJ1-4; D not resolved. V was pared by 10 bases and J by 4 bases, with 20 bases between. CDR3 size: 15 residues. Germline assignment: CDR1 SGHNT and CDR2 YYREEE (reference sequence).

The rearrangement uses TRBV7-9 and TRBJ2-7, with TRBD2 identical over 10 bases. J lost 5 bases, V lost 5 bases, and 6 bases had no gene match. The CDR3 consists of 14 residues. Per germline, CDR1 SEHNR and CDR2 FQNEAQ (reference sequence). The CDR3 is CASSPLAGADEQYF. In DNA, the CDR3 is TGTGCCAGCAGCCCCCTAGCGGGAGCTGACGAGCAGTACTTC.